The 26 T cell receptor beta chains below all came from one sample that was sequenced in a study of T cells in Graves' hyperthyroidism and ophthalmopathy. There were TCR beta CDR3 regions amplified from RNA transcripts. First-round RT-PCR targeting the TCR CDR3 was performed with the HTBI primer set. TCRdb re-analysed the multiplex PCR reads in MiXCR, keeping a single row per CDR3 protein. Of around 600,000 distinct CDR3 sequences in the sample, 14% were seen once. Input material: blood. Source of these receptors: a woman aged 18-29 years with Graves' ophthalmopathy.

J is TRBJ2-5 and V is TRBV27; perhaps TRBD2 as D (6 bases). CDR1 is MNHEY and CDR2 is SMNVEV in the germline V gene (reference sequence). The ends were cut back, 3 bases at V and 4 bases at J, with 9 bases in the middle. The CDR3 extends over 13 amino acids. The CDR3 nucleotides are TGTGCCAGCAGTTTGGCGCGGGGAGAGACCCAGTACTTC. Amino acid sequence: CASSLARGETQYF.

V is TRBV11-1 and J is TRBJ1-6, with D hard to call. Trimming shortened V by 3 bases and J by 17 bases, and 5 bases separated the two germline ends. The CDR3 loop spans 9 amino acids. Germline assignment: CDR1 SGHAT and CDR2 FQDESV (reference sequence). The CDR3 DNA reads TGTGCCAGCAGCTTCCCGTTCCACTTT. Translation gives CASSFPFHF.

The V gene is TRBV28, the J gene TRBJ2-1, with TRBD2 matching over 8 bases. This CDR3 is 16 amino acids long. The V gene's germline CDR1 is MDHEN and CDR2 SYDVKM. Trimming took 5 bases from V and 7 from J; bases not matched to a gene: 13. This CDR3 is CASSTTGTGRGNEQFF. The DNA of the CDR3 is TGTGCCAGCAGTACCACCGGGACCGGGAGGGGAAATGAGCAGTTCTTC.

Ten or more counts support this clonotype. This rearrangement joins TRBV28 to TRBJ2-7, with D uncertain. The CDR3 length is 18 residues. V gave up 3 bases and J gave up 5 bases, with 26 bases separating them. The germline V gene encodes CDR1 MDHEN and CDR2 SYDVKM. CDR3 coding DNA: TGTGCCAGCAGTTTTCTCAAGTTTGGTTGGGAACCTTTCGACGAGCAGTACTTC. This codes for CASSFLKFGWEPFDEQYF.

This clonotype appeared many times. V is TRBV30 and J is TRBJ2-7; D not certain. CDR1 and CDR2 (germline): GTSNPN, SVGIG (reference sequence). The germline V and J ends were trimmed by 1 base and 2 bases, with 9 bases remaining between them. The CDR3 is 13 residues long. As DNA, the CDR3 is TGTGCCTGGAGTGCAACATTCACCTACGAGCAGTACTTC. It specifies CAWSATFTYEQYF.

This clonotype was counted ten times or more. The rearrangement joins TRBV5-5 to TRBJ1-2; D might be TRBD1 (5 bases). V was cut by 2 bases and J by 7 bases, with 27 bases left in between. The CDR3 is 18 amino acids. The germline V gene encodes CDR1 SGHKS and CDR2 YYEKEE (reference sequence). CDR3 protein: CASSFFGGFDGLTGGYTF. CDR3 nucleotide sequence: TGTGCCAGCAGCTTCTTTGGGGGGTTTGACGGGCTAACTGGTGGCTACACCTTC.

This clonotype was observed many times. The gene calls are TRBV12-5 and TRBJ2-3; the match to TRBD2 covers 8 bases. The germline CDR1 and CDR2 sequences are LGHNT and FRNRAP. V lost 0 bases, J lost 2 bases, and 4 bases stayed unmatched. This CDR3 contains 16 residues. The chain's CDR3 is CASGLVIAGPTDTQYF. The CDR3 DNA follows: TGTGCTAGTGGTTTGGTAATAGCGGGACCCACAGATACGCAGTATTTT.

This clonotype was counted ten times or more. J is TRBJ2-7 and V is TRBV12-3 or TRBV12-4; D unresolved. The CDR3 spans 13 residues. Trimming left V 5 bases short and J 7 bases short, with 15 bases between. CDR3: CASSPGTAGEQYF. CDR3 nucleotide sequence: TGTGCCAGCAGTCCAGGAACGGCAGGAGAGCAGTACTTC.

Many counts were recorded for this clonotype. The V call is TRBV2, the J call TRBJ2-7; a weak D match, TRBD2 (6 bases). The V gene lost 6 bases and the J gene lost 2 bases, with 14 bases spanning the gap. The germline V gene encodes CDR1 SNHLY and CDR2 FYNNEI. The CDR3 has 14 residues. The CDR3 sequence: CASRATRPPYEQYF. The CDR3 DNA is TGTGCCAGCAGGGCGACTAGACCCCCCTACGAGCAGTACTTC.

In its sample, this clonotype was seen many times. The J gene is TRBJ1-2, the V gene TRBV20-1; 8 nucleotides agree with TRBD1. Germline V gene lookup returns CDR1 DFQATT and CDR2 SNEGSKA (reference sequence). CDR3 length equals 14 residues. Losses at the gene ends were 6 bases for V and 2 bases for J; bases not matched to a gene: 8. The DNA of the CDR3 is TGCAGTGCCAAAACGGACAGGGCCAACTATGGCTACACCTTC. It is translated as CSAKTDRANYGYTF.

V gene TRBV10-2 combines with J gene TRBJ2-3; D perhaps matches TRBD2 (7 bases). V shed 6 bases and J shed 1 base, with 20 bases lying between them. The CDR3 spans 17 residues. CDR1 WSHSY and CDR2 SAAADI come from the germline V gene. The CDR3 DNA sequence: TGCGCCAGCAGAGGGGGGGGCGGGAGTGCCGGCACAGATACGCAGTATTTT. Amino acids: CASRGGGGSAGTDTQYF.

In this sample, this clonotype turned up many times. The CDR3 coding sequence is TGCAGTTCCCGGACTAGCGGGAGTGCCTACGAGCAGTACTTC. It specifies CSSRTSGSAYEQYF. V is TRBV20-1 and J is TRBJ2-7, with 13 bases fitting TRBD2. V lost 8 bases to trimming and J lost 2 bases; unmatched junction nucleotides: 6. The CDR3 is 14 residues long. Germline V CDR1 and CDR2: DFQATT, SNEGSKA (reference sequence).

Worth noting for this clonotype: A single base separates this from a much larger clone, so it may be a read error. J is TRBJ2-3 and V is TRBV20-1; D gene uncertain. This CDR3 region has 17 residues. CDR1 is DFQATT, CDR2 SNEGSKA, per germline (reference sequence). V shed 6 bases and J shed 1 base, with 23 bases lying between them. The chain's CDR3 is CSAPTGVGPHGTDTQYF. The CDR3 DNA reads TGCAGTGCCCCTACCGGAGTAGGCCCGCACGGCACAGATACGCAGTATTTT.

This clonotype has ten or more counts. The chain combines TRBV7-2 with TRBJ2-3, with a tentative D call TRBD2 (5 bases). V dropped 7 bases and J dropped 2 bases, with 28 bases sitting between them. CDR3 size: 19 residues. Germline loops: CDR1 SGHTA, CDR2 FQGNSA. The CDR3 sequence: CASTERRFFQQTFTDTQYF. In nucleotides, the CDR3 is TGTGCCAGCACCGAAAGGAGGTTCTTCCAGCAGACCTTCACAGATACGCAGTATTTT.

This clonotype appeared a few times. The V and J genes are TRBV5-4 and TRBJ2-5; TRBD2 aligns across 8 bases. CDR3 length equals 17 residues. The trim removed 0 bases at V and 5 bases at J, leaving 12 bases unmatched. The germline CDR1 and CDR2 sequences are SGHNT and YYREEE (reference sequence). The CDR3, as DNA: TGTGCCAGCAGCTTGGCTGGGGACTCCTCGGGAGGGGAGACCCAGTACTTC. Amino acids: CASSLAGDSSGGETQYF.

The chain links TRBV18 to TRBJ2-3; tentative D call: TRBD2 (5 bases). Germline V gives CDR1 KGHSH, CDR2 LQKENI. The V end lost 4 bases, the J end lost 7 bases, and 18 bases lay between the germline ends. This CDR3 has 15 amino acids. The CDR3 DNA sequence: TGTGCCAGCTCACTTACTAGTAGGAAGGACCATACGCAGTATTTT. Protein product: CASSLTSRKDHTQYF.

This clonotype was seen repeatedly, ten times or more. V and J are TRBV27 and TRBJ2-1, with D possibly being TRBD1 (5 bases). This CDR3 is built from 15 residues. Germline V gives CDR1 MNHEY, CDR2 SMNVEV (reference sequence). V shed 2 bases and J shed 7 bases, with 15 bases lying between them. In DNA form, the CDR3 reads TGTGCCAGCAGTTTAGGTCAGGGAACATGGAATGAGCAGTTCTTC. It encodes CASSLGQGTWNEQFF.

A few counts support this clonotype. This rearrangement joins TRBV9 to TRBJ2-7, with 7 bases matching TRBD2. CDR1 is SGDLS, CDR2 YYNGEE, per germline. The J segment lost 1 base and the V segment lost 4 bases, leaving 11 bases of the junction unmatched. The CDR3 is made up of 16 amino acids. The CDR3 is CASSLQLGGSSYEQYF. DNA for the CDR3: TGTGCCAGCAGCTTACAGCTCGGCGGGAGTTCCTACGAGCAGTACTTC.

This clonotype showed up many times. The chain couples TRBV28 to TRBJ1-5; D unresolved. V lost 6 bases, J lost 7 bases, and 31 bases lay in between. Germline CDR1 reads MDHEN; CDR2 reads SYDVKM. The length of the CDR3 is 19 residues. The CDR3 bases are TGTGCCAGCAGCCGCTTGTACCTCCGGGGAAAGGGTGACCCCCAGCCCCAGCATTTT. Translating gives CASSRLYLRGKGDPQPQHF.

This clonotype was counted many times. The V and J genes are TRBV10-3 and TRBJ1-1; TRBD1 might be the D (6 bases). The CDR3 runs 15 residues. From germline, CDR1 is ENHRY and CDR2 SYGVKD. V gave up 5 bases and J gave up 1 base, with 14 bases separating them. CDR3 loop: CAISSSGGANTEAFF. DNA for the CDR3: TGTGCCATCAGTTCCTCCGGGGGCGCGAACACTGAAGCTTTCTTT.

This clonotype has a handful of counts. The genes are TRBV6-2 or TRBV6-3 and TRBJ2-7, with no clear D. Trimming removed 0 bases at V and 7 bases at J, with 16 bases between. Germline V CDR1 and CDR2: MNHEY, SVGEGT. The CDR3 has 15 amino acids. The CDR3 loop is CASSYSSVNPGEQYF. The CDR3 coding sequence is TGTGCCAGCAGTTACTCCTCAGTAAACCCCGGGGAGCAGTACTTC.

This clonotype was counted ten times or more. V is TRBV27 and J is TRBJ2-1; possible D gene TRBD2, 5 bases. Germline CDR1 MNHEY, CDR2 SMNVEV (reference sequence). V was clipped by 2 bases and J by 4 bases, with 18 bases between them. This CDR3 has 17 residues. In DNA, the CDR3 is TGTGCCAGCAGTTTAATCGGTAGCGCTAACTTGTACAATGAGCAGTTCTTC. This translates into CASSLIGSANLYNEQFF.

This chain connects TRBV12-3 or TRBV12-4 to TRBJ1-1; D may be TRBD1 (6 bases). Trimming shortened V by 0 bases and J by 5 bases, and 10 bases separated the two germline ends. The CDR3 is made up of 14 amino acids. As DNA, the CDR3 is TGTGCCAGCAGTTTAGCGGAGGGGGGGACTGAAGCTTTCTTT. It is translated as CASSLAEGGTEAFF.

This clonotype was seen repeatedly, ten times or more. The chain joins TRBV6-1 to TRBJ2-7, with D perhaps TRBD2 (5 bases). The germline V gene encodes CDR1 MNHNS and CDR2 SASEGT. The CDR3 has 14 residues. Trimming took off 0 bases at V and 3 bases at J, with 9 bases between the two ends. This CDR3 is CASSEAMRVYEQYF. In nucleotides, the CDR3 is TGTGCCAGCAGTGAAGCAATGAGGGTCTACGAGCAGTACTTC.

This clonotype showed up many times. The chain carries TRBV12-3 or TRBV12-4 and TRBJ2-7; D is undetermined. Trimming took off 6 bases at V and 1 base at J, with 13 bases between the two ends. This CDR3 region has 14 residues. In nucleotides, the CDR3 is TGTGCCAGCAGCTCTCTAATGGGTTCCTACGAGCAGTACTTC. Translation gives CASSSLMGSYEQYF.

This clonotype was detected only a few times. This may arise from a read error, as a much more abundant clone is one base away. This rearrangement joins TRBV6-1 to TRBJ1-1; 7 nucleotides agree with TRBD1. The V gene's germline CDR1 is MNHNS and CDR2 SASEGT. CDR3 length: 13 amino acids. With 10 bases clipped from V and 0 bases from J, the junction kept 5 bases outside the gene matches. The DNA for the CDR3 is TGTGCCACCAGGGGACAGATGAACACTGAAGCTTTCTTT. It is translated as CATRGQMNTEAFF.